The 28 T cell receptor beta chains reported below all come from one sample, sequenced in a study of blood T cell repertoires in COVID-19. Using immunoSEQ multiplex PCR, the repertoire was profiled, and TCRdb retains in-frame clones only, with some absent. The sample has over 250,000 clones; around 90% are singletons. Sequenced sample: peripheral blood. The receptors were sampled from a man between 45 and 60 years old with acute or convalescent COVID-19.

The genes are TRBV29-1 and TRBJ2-7; maybe TRBD2 (5 bases). The CDR3 runs to 11 residues. The germline V gene encodes CDR1 SQVTM and CDR2 ANQGSEA. The germline V and J ends were trimmed by 6 bases and 4 bases, with 10 bases remaining between them. The CDR3 reads CSVIALYEQYF. CDR3 in DNA: TGCAGCGTCATAGCGTTGTACGAGCAGTACTTC.

The rearrangement links TRBV30 to TRBJ1-1; a possible D gene is TRBD1 (5 bases). This CDR3 region has 13 residues. Germline loops: CDR1 GTSNPN, CDR2 SVGIG (reference sequence). The V gene lost 0 bases and the J gene lost 1 base, with 6 bases spanning the gap. The CDR3 region is CAWSVGANTEAFF. CDR3 in DNA: TGTGCCTGGAGTGTAGGGGCGAACACTGAAGCTTTCTTT.

Of note for this clone: A much larger clone differs from this one at a single base, so this may be a read error. The chain combines TRBV7-3 with TRBJ2-2; D is uncertain. CDR1 and CDR2 from the germline V gene are SGHTA and FQGTGA. The CDR3 length is 12 residues. V was trimmed by 2 bases and J by 6 bases, leaving 4 bases between them. CDR3 sequence (DNA): TGTGCCAGCAGCTTAGAGGCCGGGGAGCTGTTTTTT. This translates into CASSLEAGELFF.

The chain joins TRBV30 to TRBJ2-6; D not certain. V was trimmed by 0 bases and J by 12 bases, leaving 9 bases between them. Germline CDR1 reads GTSNPN; CDR2 reads SVGIG (reference sequence). This CDR3 is 12 amino acids long. CDR3 sequence: CAWSVVVSVLTF. DNA of the CDR3: TGTGCCTGGAGTGTAGTAGTTTCCGTCCTGACTTTC.

This clone appeared a single time. This sequence may be a read error, since a much larger clone differs from it by one base. Distinct nucleotide sequences in the sample also encode this CDR3. J is TRBJ1-1 and V is TRBV6-5; TRBD1 might be the D (5 bases). The CDR3 has 13 amino acids. V gave up 0 bases and J gave up 4 bases, with 6 bases separating them. Germline assignment: CDR1 MNHEY and CDR2 SVGAGI. CDR3 nucleotide sequence: TGTGCCAGCAGTTACTCCGGGGGCACTGAAGCTTTCTTT. It yields the protein CASSYSGGTEAFF.

The CDR3 nucleotides read TGTGCCAGCAGCCAAGATGGCAGGGGAGATACGCAGTATTTT. It translates to CASSQDGRGDTQYF. The V call is TRBV4-2, the J call TRBJ2-3; D might be TRBD1 (6 bases). The V end was cut by 0 bases, the J end by 5 bases, with 9 bases between. CDR1 and CDR2 (germline): LGHNA, YNFKEQ. The CDR3 is made up of 14 amino acids.

The chain recombines TRBV19 with TRBJ2-3; 7 bases are a match to TRBD2. With V trimmed by 7 bases and J by 2 bases, 9 bases remained unmatched. Looked up from germline, CDR1 is LNHDA and CDR2 is SQIVND (reference sequence). This CDR3 has 15 amino acids. The CDR3 loop is CASTETSSSTDTQYF. CDR3 coding DNA: TGTGCCAGTACCGAGACTAGCTCTTCCACAGATACGCAGTATTTT.

The chain employs TRBV7-9 and TRBJ2-1, with D perhaps matching TRBD2 (6 bases). Trimming removed 4 bases at V and 0 bases at J, with 16 bases between. Germline CDR1 is SEHNR and CDR2 is FQNEAQ (reference sequence). CDR3 size: 17 residues. The CDR3 DNA sequence: TGTGCCAGCAGCTCCCCCGGGGCGGGGAGCTCCTACAATGAGCAGTTCTTC. Translated, it gives CASSSPGAGSSYNEQFF.

The count of this clone is one. This rearrangement joins TRBV7-8 to TRBJ2-7; possible D gene TRBD2, 6 bases. The CDR3 loop spans 14 amino acids. CDR1 is SGHVS, CDR2 FQNEAQ, per germline. Trimming pared 1 base from V and 3 bases from J, leaving 10 bases between. CDR3 in amino acids: CASSLDGGFYEQYF. The DNA of the CDR3 is TGTGCCAGCAGCTTAGACGGGGGATTCTACGAGCAGTACTTC.

The chain carries TRBV18 and TRBJ2-5; D is perhaps TRBD2 (5 bases). The length of the CDR3 is 13 residues. Germline loops: CDR1 KGHSH, CDR2 LQKENI. Trimming took 6 bases from V and 3 from J, leaving 11 bases between them. The CDR3 DNA sequence: TGTGCCAGCTCCCGGAGTAGCGAAGAGACCCAGTACTTC. It encodes CASSRSSEETQYF.

The chain employs TRBV10-3 and TRBJ1-4; D gene ambiguous. The V gene's germline CDR1 is ENHRY and CDR2 SYGVKD. There are 14 residues in the CDR3. Deletions cut 3 bases from V and 4 bases from J, with 9 bases between. The CDR3, as DNA: TGTGCCATCAGTGATCGGGAGAGTAATGAAAAACTGTTTTTT. Its protein product is CAISDRESNEKLFF.

This rearrangement joins TRBV29-1 to TRBJ2-1; 7 bases line up with TRBD2. Trimming removed 0 bases from V and 7 bases from J; junction bases left unmatched: 6. Germline lookup yields CDR1 SQVTM and CDR2 ANQGSEA. The CDR3 contains 14 residues. The CDR3 here is CSVEDLSGGNEQFF. The CDR3, as DNA: TGCAGCGTTGAAGATCTGTCGGGGGGTAATGAGCAGTTCTTC.

This clone was seen only once. CDR3 in amino acids: CASSARRGPPGGYTF. Here the CDR3 DNA reads TGCGCCAGCAGTGCCCGGAGGGGACCGCCCGGGGGCTACACCTTC. V usage is TRBV10-1 and J usage is TRBJ1-2; possibly TRBD1 for D (5 bases). The V gene lost 4 bases and the J gene lost 8 bases, with 20 bases spanning the gap. There are 15 residues in the CDR3. Germline V gene data show CDR1 as WNHNN and CDR2 as SYGVQD (reference sequence).

The genes are TRBV30 and TRBJ1-1, with D maybe TRBD1 (6 bases). This CDR3 is built from 13 residues. Trimming left V 2 bases short and J 4 bases short, with 11 bases between. Germline values: CDR1 GTSNPN, CDR2 SVGIG (reference sequence). This chain's CDR3 is CAWSLTGPTEAFF. The CDR3 nucleotides read TGTGCCTGGAGTCTGACAGGCCCCACTGAAGCTTTCTTT.

This clone appeared a single time. The chain recombines TRBV7-9 with TRBJ2-3; the match to TRBD2 covers 11 bases. Germline V gene data show CDR1 as SEHNR and CDR2 as FQNEAQ (reference sequence). Trimming took 4 bases from V and 5 from J; bases not matched to a gene: 5. The CDR3 loop spans 15 amino acids. The DNA of the CDR3 is TGTGCCAGCAGCTCGCGGACTAGCGGGCTAGATACGCAGTATTTT. The encoded protein is CASSSRTSGLDTQYF.

The CDR3 DNA reads TGTGCCAGCAGTGAGAAACAGGGGGCAACGAGTGGCTACACCTTC. Residues: CASSEKQGATSGYTF. V is TRBV2 and J is TRBJ1-2, with 9 bases identical to TRBD1. Germline CDR1 and CDR2: SNHLY and FYNNEI. The CDR3 runs 15 residues. Trimming took 3 bases from V and 7 from J; bases not matched to a gene: 9.

The V gene is TRBV30, the J gene TRBJ1-6, with a possible D match to TRBD1 (6 bases). The V and J ends lost 2 bases and 9 bases respectively, with 14 bases between them. Germline V gene lookup returns CDR1 GTSNPN and CDR2 SVGIG (reference sequence). This CDR3 is 14 amino acids long. CDR3 protein: CAWSTGSRGSPLHF. The DNA of the CDR3 is TGTGCCTGGAGTACAGGGTCCAGGGGTTCACCCCTCCACTTT.

The CDR3 loop reads CASSPDRDAEAFF. In nucleotides, the CDR3 is TGTGCCAGCAGTCCAGACAGGGATGCTGAAGCTTTCTTT. The chain employs TRBV2 and TRBJ1-1, with TRBD1 matching 7 bases. Germline V gene lookup returns CDR1 SNHLY and CDR2 FYNNEI. V shed 5 bases, J shed 6 bases, and the junction held 6 bases outside the gene matches. The CDR3 covers 13 residues.

This clone was recorded only once. The J gene is TRBJ2-1, the V gene TRBV2, with 8 bases identical to TRBD2. The CDR3 is 11 amino acids. Germline CDR1 and CDR2: SNHLY and FYNNEI. The DNA for the CDR3 is TGTTCGGGGGGGTCTTACAATGAGCAGTTCTTC. It specifies CSGGSYNEQFF. Full variable domain (remainder filled in from reference TRBV2 and TRBJ2-1): EPEVTQTPSHQVTQMGQEVILRCVPISNHLYFYWYRQILGQKVEFLVSFYNNEISEKSEIFDDQFSVERPDGSNFTLKIRSTKLEDSAMYFCSGGSYNEQFFGPGTRLTVL.

The chain combines TRBV4-2 with TRBJ1-5, with 7 bases aligning to TRBD1. Germline CDR1 is LGHNA and CDR2 is YNFKEQ. Trimming took 0 bases from V and 9 from J; bases not matched to a gene: 26. CDR3 size: 21 residues. CDR3: CASSQDVAGGQSFHITGPQHF. The CDR3 DNA follows: TGTGCCAGCAGCCAAGATGTAGCCGGGGGACAGAGTTTCCATATAACCGGGCCCCAGCATTTT.

This clone was recorded only once. V usage is TRBV6-6 and J usage is TRBJ2-7, with 9 bases fitting TRBD1. This CDR3 has 15 amino acids. The V segment lost 0 bases and the J segment 6 bases; nucleotides outside the gene matches: 6. CDR1 and CDR2 from the germline V gene are MNHNY and SVGAGI (reference sequence). CDR3 sequence (DNA): TGTGCCAGCAGTTACTCAATCACAGGGGGCGGCGAGCAGTACTTC. This translates into CASSYSITGGGEQYF.

This clone was detected once. The chain uses TRBV7-9 and TRBJ2-2, with 7 bases aligning to TRBD2. CDR3 size: 13 residues. Per germline, CDR1 SEHNR and CDR2 FQNEAQ (reference sequence). Losses at the gene ends were 4 bases for V and 4 bases for J; bases not matched to a gene: 0. As DNA, the CDR3 is TGTGCCAGCAGCTCTAGCGGCACCGGGGAGCTGTTTTTT. Its translation is CASSSSGTGELFF.

V usage is TRBV7-3 and J usage is TRBJ2-2, with TRBD1 identical over 8 bases. The CDR3 contains 17 residues. Germline-derived CDR1 and CDR2 are SGHTA and FQGTGA. With V trimmed by 5 bases and J by 5 bases, 13 bases remained unmatched. This CDR3 is CASSDDRGRIVTGELFF. CDR3 nucleotide sequence: TGTGCCAGCAGCGACGACAGGGGTAGGATTGTTACCGGGGAGCTGTTTTTT.

The CDR3: CASSLNSVDTQYF. The CDR3 coding sequence is TGTGCCAGCAGCTTGAATAGCGTAGATACGCAGTATTTT. This rearrangement joins TRBV5-4 to TRBJ2-3, with D perhaps matching TRBD2 (5 bases). This CDR3 is built from 13 residues. Germline loops: CDR1 SGHNT, CDR2 YYREEE (reference sequence). V lost 1 base to trimming and J lost 5 bases, with 8 bases between them. Based on the CDR3 plus reference TRBV5-4 and TRBJ2-3, the full variable domain is ETGVTQSPTHLIKTRGQQVTLRCSSQSGHNTVSWYQQALGQGPQFIFQYYREEENGRGNFPPRFSGLQFPNYSSELNVNALELDDSALYLCASSLNSVDTQYFGPGTRLTVL.

The gene calls are TRBV2 and TRBJ2-3; 7 nucleotides line up with TRBD2. V shed 7 bases, J shed 1 base, and the junction held 5 bases outside the gene matches. Germline CDR1 reads SNHLY; CDR2 reads FYNNEI. The CDR3 has 14 residues. CDR3 coding DNA: TGTGCCAGCATCCTAGCGGAACGCACAGATACGCAGTATTTT. Amino acids: CASILAERTDTQYF.

The V call is TRBV28, the J call TRBJ2-7; no firm D call. Germline CDR1 reads MDHEN; CDR2 reads SYDVKM. Deletions cut 8 bases from V and 12 bases from J, with 20 bases between. CDR3 length equals 12 residues. The DNA of the CDR3 is TGTGCCAGCGGGCCCGCCTATGATGAACCGTACTTC. It codes for CASGPAYDEPYF.

CDR3 sequence reads: CASSLTWTGADEQFF. CDR3 coding DNA: TGTGCCAGCAGCTTAACATGGACAGGGGCCGATGAGCAGTTCTTC. The rearrangement joins TRBV7-3 to TRBJ2-1, with 9 bases aligning to TRBD1. Germline-derived CDR1 and CDR2 are SGHTA and FQGTGA. The CDR3 totals 15 residues. V gave up 0 bases and J gave up 8 bases; unmatched junction bases: 5.

The V and J genes are TRBV6-1 and TRBJ1-1; the match to TRBD1 covers 9 bases. CDR1 and CDR2 (germline): MNHNS, SASEGT. The trim removed 2 bases at V and 4 bases at J, leaving 5 bases unmatched. The CDR3 sequence is 15 residues long. CDR3 DNA sequence: TGTGCCAGCAGTGAAACAGTGACAGGGGGCACTGAAGCTTTCTTT. Amino acids: CASSETVTGGTEAFF.